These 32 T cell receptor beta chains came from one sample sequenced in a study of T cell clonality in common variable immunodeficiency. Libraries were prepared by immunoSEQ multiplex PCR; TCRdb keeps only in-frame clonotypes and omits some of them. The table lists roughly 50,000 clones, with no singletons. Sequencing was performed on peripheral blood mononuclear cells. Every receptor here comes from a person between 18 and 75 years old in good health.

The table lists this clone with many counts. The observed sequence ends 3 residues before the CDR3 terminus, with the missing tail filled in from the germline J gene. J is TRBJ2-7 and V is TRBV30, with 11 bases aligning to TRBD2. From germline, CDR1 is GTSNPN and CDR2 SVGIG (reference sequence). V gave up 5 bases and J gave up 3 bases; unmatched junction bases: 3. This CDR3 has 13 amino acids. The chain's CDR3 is CAWRLAGLYEQYF. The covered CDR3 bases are TGTGCCTGGCGACTAGCGGGACTCTACGAG.

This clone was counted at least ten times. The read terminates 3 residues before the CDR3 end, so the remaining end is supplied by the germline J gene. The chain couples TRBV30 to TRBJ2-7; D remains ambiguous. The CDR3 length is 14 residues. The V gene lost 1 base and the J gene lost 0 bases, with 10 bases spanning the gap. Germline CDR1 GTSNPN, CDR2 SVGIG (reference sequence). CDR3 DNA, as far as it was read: TGTGCCTGGAGTGGAGACATAAGCTCCTACGAG. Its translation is CAWSGDISSYE. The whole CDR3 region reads CAWSGDISSYEQYF.

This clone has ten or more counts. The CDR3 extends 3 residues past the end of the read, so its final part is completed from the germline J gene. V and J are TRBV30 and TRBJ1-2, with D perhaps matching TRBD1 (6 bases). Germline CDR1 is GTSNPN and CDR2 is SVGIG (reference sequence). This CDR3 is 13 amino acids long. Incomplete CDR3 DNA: TGTGCCTGGAGTTCCACAGGGCCCGGGGGC. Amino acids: CAWSSTGPGG. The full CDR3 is CAWSSTGPGGYTF.

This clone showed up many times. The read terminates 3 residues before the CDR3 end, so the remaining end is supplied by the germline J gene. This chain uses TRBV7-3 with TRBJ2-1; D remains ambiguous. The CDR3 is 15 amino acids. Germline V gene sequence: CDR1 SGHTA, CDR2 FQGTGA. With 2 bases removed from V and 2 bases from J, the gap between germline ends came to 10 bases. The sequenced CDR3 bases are TGTGCCAGCAGCTTAGTTCCCAGAACCTACAATGAG. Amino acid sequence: CASSLVPRTYNE. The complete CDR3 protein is CASSLVPRTYNEQFF.

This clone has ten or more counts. CDR3 protein: CAWSVIAGPTDTQYF. The part of the CDR3 DNA that was read is TGTGCCTGGAGTGTAATAGCGGGGCCCACAGATACG. The chain carries TRBV30 and TRBJ2-3; 8 bases fit TRBD2. The read is 3 residues too short to cover the CDR3 end, so that end is filled in from the germline J gene. CDR3 size: 15 residues. CDR1 is GTSNPN, CDR2 SVGIG, per germline (reference sequence). The junction had 4 bases not matched to a gene; V was cut back by 0 bases and J by 2 bases.

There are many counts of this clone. This CDR3 reads CASSTQDRGYGELFF. The DNA read from the CDR3 is TGTGCCAGTAGTACCCAGGACAGGGGATACGGGGAG. The chain links TRBV19 to TRBJ2-2, with 9 bases that match TRBD1. The read ends 3 residues shy of where the CDR3 ends; the end is completed using the germline J gene. This CDR3 has 15 amino acids. Germline CDR1 is LNHDA and CDR2 is SQIVND (reference sequence). V was clipped by 4 bases and J by 7 bases; unmatched bases: 7. The variable domain in full, completed from reference TRBV19 and TRBJ2-2, reads DGGITQSPKYLFRKEGQNVTLSCEQNLNHDAMYWYRQDPGQGLRLIYYSQIVNDFQKGDIAEGYSVSREKKESFPLTVTSAQKNPTAFYLCASSTQDRGYGELFFGEGSRLTVL.

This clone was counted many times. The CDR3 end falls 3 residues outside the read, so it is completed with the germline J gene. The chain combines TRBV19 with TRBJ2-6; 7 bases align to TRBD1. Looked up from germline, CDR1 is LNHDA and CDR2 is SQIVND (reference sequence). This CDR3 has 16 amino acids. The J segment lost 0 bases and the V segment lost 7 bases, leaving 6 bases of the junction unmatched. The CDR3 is CASTPGQFSGANVLTF. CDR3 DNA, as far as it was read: TGTGCCAGTACCCCGGGACAGTTCTCTGGGGCCAACGTC.

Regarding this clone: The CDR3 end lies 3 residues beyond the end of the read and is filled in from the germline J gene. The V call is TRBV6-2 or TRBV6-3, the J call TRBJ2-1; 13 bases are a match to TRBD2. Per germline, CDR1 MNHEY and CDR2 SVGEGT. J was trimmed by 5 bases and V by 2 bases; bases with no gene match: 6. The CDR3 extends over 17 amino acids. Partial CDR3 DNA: TGTGCCAGCAGTTACCCGAGGACTAGCGGGAGTGACAATGAG. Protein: CASSYPRTSGSDNE. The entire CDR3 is CASSYPRTSGSDNEQFF.

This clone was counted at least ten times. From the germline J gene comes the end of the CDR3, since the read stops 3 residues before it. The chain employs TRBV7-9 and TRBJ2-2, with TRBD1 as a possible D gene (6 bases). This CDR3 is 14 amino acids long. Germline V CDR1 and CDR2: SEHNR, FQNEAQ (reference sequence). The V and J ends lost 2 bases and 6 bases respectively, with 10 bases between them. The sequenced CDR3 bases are TGTGCCAGCAGCTTAATCAGGGGCCCCGGGGAG. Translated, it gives CASSLIRGPGE. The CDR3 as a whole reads CASSLIRGPGELFF.

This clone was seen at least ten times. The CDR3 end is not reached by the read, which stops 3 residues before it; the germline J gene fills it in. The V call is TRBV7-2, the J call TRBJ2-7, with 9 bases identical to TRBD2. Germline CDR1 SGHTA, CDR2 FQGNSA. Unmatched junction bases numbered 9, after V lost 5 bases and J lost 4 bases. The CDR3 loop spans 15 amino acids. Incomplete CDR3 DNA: TGTGCCAGCAGCCCCACGGGACTAGCCTCTTACGAG. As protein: CASSPTGLASYE. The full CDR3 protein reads CASSPTGLASYEQYF.

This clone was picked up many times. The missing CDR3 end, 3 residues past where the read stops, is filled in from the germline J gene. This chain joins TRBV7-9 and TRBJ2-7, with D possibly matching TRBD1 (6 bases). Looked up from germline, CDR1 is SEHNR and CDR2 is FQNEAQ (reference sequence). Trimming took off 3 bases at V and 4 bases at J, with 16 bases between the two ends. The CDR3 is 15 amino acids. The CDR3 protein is CASSFVGGANYEQYF. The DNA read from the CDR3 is TGTGCCAGCAGCTTTGTAGGGGGAGCGAATTACGAG.

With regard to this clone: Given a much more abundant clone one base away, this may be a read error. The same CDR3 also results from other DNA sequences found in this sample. CDR3 amino acids: CSANRDRGYEQYF. Incomplete CDR3 DNA: TGCAGTGCTAACCGGGACAGGGGTTACGAG. The chain recombines TRBV20-1 with TRBJ2-7; TRBD1 agrees at 10 bases. The observed sequence ends 3 residues before the CDR3 terminus, with the missing tail filled in from the germline J gene. Germline V CDR1 and CDR2: DFQATT, SNEGSKA (reference sequence). There are 13 residues in the CDR3. The V and J ends lost 4 bases and 4 bases, in that order; junction bases with no gene match: 4.

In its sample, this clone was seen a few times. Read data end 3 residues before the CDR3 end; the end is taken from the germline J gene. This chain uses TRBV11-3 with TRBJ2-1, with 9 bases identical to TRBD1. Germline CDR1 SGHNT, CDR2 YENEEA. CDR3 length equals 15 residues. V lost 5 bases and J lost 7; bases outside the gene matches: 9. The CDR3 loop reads CASSMPGTGKNEQFF. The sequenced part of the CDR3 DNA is TGTGCCAGCAGCATGCCCGGGACAGGGAAGAATGAG.

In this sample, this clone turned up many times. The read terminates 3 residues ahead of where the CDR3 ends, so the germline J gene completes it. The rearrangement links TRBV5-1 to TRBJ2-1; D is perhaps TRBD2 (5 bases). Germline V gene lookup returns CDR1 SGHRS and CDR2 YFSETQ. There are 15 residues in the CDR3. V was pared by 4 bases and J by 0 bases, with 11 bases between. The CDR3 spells CASSLRGSSYNEQFF. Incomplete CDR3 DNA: TGCGCCAGCAGCCTACGGGGAAGCTCCTACAATGAG.

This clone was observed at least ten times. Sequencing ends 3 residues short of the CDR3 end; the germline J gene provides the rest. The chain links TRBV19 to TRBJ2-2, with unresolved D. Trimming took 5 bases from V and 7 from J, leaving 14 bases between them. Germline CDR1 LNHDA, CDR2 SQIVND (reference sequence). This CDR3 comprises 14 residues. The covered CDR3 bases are TGTGCCAGTAGTCTCCAAGCGACCGGCGGGGAG. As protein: CASSLQATGGE. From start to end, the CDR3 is CASSLQATGGELFF. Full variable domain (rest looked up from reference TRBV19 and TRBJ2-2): DGGITQSPKYLFRKEGQNVTLSCEQNLNHDAMYWYRQDPGQGLRLIYYSQIVNDFQKGDIAEGYSVSREKKESFPLTVTSAQKNPTAFYLCASSLQATGGELFFGEGSRLTVL.

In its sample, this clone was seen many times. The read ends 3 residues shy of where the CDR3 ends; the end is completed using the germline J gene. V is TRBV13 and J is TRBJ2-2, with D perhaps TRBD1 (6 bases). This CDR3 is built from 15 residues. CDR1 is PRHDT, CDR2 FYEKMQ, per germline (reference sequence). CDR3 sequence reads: CASSINRVTNEKLFF. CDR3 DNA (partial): TGTGCCAGCAGCATAAACAGGGTGACTAATGAAAAG.

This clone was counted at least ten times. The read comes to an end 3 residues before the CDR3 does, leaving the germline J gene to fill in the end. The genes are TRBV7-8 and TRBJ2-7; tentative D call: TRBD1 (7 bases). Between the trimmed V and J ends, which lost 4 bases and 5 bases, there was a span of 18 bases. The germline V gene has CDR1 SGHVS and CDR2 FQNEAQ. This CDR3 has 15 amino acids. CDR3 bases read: TGTGCCAGCAGCTCAGGGGGGCTAGAGACCCACGAG. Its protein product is CASSSGGLETHE. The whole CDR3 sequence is CASSSGGLETHEQYF.

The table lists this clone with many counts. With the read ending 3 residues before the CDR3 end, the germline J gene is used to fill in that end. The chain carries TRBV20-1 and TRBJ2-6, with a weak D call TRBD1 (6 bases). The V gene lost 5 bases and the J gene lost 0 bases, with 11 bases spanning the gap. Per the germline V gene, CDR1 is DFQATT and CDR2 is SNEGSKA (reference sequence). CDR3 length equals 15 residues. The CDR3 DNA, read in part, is TGCAGTGCTCGGCAAGGGGGCTCTGGGGCCAACGTC. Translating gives CSARQGGSGANV. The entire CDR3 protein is CSARQGGSGANVLTF.

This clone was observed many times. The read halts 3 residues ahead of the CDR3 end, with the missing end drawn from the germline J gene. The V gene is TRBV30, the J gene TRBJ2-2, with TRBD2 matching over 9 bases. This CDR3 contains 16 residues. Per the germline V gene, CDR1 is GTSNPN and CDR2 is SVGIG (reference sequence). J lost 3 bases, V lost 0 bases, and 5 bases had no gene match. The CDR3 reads CAWSVPASGDTGELFF. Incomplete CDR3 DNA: TGTGCCTGGAGTGTACCGGCTAGCGGGGACACCGGGGAG.

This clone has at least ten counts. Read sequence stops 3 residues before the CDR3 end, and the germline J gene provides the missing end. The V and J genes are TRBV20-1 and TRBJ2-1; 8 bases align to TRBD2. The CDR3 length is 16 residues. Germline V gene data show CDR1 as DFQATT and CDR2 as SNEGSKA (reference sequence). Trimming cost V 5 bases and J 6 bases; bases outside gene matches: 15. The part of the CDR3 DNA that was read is TGCAGTGCTGAGAGTTCGACTAGCGACCTCCTCAATGAG. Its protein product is CSAESSTSDLLNE. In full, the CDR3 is CSAESSTSDLLNEQFF.

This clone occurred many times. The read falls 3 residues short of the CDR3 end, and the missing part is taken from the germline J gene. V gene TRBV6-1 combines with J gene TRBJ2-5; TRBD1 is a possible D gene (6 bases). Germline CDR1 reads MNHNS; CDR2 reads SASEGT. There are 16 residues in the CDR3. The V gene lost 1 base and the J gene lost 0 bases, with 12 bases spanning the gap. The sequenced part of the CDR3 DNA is TGTGCCAGCAGTGAAGGGGGGCAGATGTACCAAGAGACC. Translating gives CASSEGGQMYQET. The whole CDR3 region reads CASSEGGQMYQETQYF.

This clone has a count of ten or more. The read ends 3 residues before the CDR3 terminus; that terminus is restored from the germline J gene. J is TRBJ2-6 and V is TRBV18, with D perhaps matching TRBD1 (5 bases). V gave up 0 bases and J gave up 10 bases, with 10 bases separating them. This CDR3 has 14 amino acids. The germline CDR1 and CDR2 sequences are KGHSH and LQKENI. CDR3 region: CASSPPEGDNVLTF. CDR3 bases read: TGTGCCAGCTCACCACCGGAAGGGGATAACGTC.

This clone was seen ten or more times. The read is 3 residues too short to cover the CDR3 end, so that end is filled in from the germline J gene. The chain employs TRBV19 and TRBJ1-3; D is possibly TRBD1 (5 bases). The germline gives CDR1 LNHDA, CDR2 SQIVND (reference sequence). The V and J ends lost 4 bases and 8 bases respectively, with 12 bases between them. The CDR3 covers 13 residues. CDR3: CASSKEQGDTIYF. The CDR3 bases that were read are TGTGCCAGTAGTAAGGAGCAAGGGGACACC. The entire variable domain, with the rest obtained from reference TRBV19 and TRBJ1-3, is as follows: DGGITQSPKYLFRKEGQNVTLSCEQNLNHDAMYWYRQDPGQGLRLIYYSQIVNDFQKGDIAEGYSVSREKKESFPLTVTSAQKNPTAFYLCASSKEQGDTIYFGEGSWLTVV.

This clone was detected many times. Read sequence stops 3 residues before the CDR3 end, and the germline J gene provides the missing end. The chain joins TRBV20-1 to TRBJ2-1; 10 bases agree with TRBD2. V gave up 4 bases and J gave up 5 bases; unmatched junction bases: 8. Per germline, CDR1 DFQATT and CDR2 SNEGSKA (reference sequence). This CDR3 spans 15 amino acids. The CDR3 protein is CSAILAGGGNNEQFF. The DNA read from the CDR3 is TGCAGTGCTATATTAGCGGGAGGAGGCAACAATGAG.

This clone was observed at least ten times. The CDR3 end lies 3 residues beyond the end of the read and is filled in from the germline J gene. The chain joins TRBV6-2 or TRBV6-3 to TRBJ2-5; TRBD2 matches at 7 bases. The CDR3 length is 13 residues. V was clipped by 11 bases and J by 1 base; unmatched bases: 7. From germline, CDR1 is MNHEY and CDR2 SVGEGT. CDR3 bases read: TGTGCCGGCCAGCGGGACGCCCAAGAGACC. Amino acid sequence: CAGQRDAQET. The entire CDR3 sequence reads CAGQRDAQETQYF.

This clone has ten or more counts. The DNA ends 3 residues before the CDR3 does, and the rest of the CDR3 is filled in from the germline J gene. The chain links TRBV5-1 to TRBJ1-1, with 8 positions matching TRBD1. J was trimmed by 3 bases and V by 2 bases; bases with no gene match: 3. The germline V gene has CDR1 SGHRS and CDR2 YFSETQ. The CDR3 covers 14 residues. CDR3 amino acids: CASSFQGQDTEAFF. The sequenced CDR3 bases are TGCGCCAGCAGCTTCCAGGGACAGGACACTGAA.

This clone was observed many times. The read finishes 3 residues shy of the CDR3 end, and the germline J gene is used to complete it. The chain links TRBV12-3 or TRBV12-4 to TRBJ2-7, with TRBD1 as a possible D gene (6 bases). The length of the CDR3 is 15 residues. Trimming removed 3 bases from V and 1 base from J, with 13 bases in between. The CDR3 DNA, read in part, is TGTGCCAGCAGTTTTGTACAGGGCTTTTCCTACGAG. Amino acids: CASSFVQGFSYE. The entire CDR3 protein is CASSFVQGFSYEQYF.

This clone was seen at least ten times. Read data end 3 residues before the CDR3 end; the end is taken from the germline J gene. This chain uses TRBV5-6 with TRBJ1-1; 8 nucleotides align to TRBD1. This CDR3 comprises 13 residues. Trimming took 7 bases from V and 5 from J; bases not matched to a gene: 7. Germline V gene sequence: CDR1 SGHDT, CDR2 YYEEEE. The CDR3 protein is CASHTGGWTEAFF. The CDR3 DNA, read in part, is TGTGCCAGCCATACAGGGGGATGGACTGAA. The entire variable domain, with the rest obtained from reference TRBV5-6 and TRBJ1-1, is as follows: DAGVTQSPTHLIKTRGQQVTLRCSPKSGHDTVSWYQQALGQGPQFIFQYYEEEERQRGNFPDRFSGHQFPNYSSELNVNALLLGDSALYLCASHTGGWTEAFFGQGTRLTVV.

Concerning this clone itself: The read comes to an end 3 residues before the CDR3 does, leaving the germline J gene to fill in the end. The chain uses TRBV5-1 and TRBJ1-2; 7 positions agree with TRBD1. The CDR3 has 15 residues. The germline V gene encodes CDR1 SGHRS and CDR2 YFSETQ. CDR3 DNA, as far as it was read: TGCGCCAGCAGCCTAGGGACAGTGATAACCTACGAC. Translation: CASSLGTVITYD. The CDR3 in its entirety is CASSLGTVITYDYTF.

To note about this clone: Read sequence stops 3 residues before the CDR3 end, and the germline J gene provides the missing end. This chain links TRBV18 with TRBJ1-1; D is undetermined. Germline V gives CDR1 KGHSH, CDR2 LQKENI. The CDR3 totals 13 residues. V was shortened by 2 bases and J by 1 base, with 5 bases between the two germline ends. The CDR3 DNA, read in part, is TGTGCCAGCTCACCAGTCAGGAACACTGAA. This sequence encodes CASSPVRNTE. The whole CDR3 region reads CASSPVRNTEAFF.

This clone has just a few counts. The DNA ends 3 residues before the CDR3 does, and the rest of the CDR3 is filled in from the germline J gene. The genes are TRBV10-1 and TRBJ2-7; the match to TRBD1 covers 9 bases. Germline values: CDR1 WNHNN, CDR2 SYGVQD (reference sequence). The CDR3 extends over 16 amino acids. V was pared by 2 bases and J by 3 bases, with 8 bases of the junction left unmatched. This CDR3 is CASSEKGTGIRYEQYF. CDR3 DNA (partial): TGCGCCAGCAGTGAGAAGGGGACAGGGATTCGCTACGAG.

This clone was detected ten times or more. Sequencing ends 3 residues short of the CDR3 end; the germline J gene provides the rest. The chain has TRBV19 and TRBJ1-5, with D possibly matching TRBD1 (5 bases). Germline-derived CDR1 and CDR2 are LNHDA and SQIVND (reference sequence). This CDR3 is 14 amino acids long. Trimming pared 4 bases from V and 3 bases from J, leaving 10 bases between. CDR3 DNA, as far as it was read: TGTGCCAGTAGTAGTGGGGGGATCAATCAGCCC. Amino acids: CASSSGGINQP. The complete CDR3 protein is CASSSGGINQPQHF.